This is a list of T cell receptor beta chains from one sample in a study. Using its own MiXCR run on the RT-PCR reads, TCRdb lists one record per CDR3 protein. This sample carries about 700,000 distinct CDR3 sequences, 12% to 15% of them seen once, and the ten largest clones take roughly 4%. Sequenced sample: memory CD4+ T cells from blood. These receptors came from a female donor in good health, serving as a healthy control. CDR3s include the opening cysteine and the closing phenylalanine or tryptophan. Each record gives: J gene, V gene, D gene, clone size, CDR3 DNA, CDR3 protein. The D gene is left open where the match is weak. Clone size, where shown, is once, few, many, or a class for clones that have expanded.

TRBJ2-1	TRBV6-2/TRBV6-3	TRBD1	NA	TGTGCCAGCAGTAGGACAGGGTCCTACAATGAGCAGTTCTTC	CASSRTGSYNEQFF
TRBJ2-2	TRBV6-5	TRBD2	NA	TGTGCCAGCAGTTACCCGGGAGGGCCCTCGGACACCGGGGAGCTGTTTTTT	CASSYPGGPSDTGELFF
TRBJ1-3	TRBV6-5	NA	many	TGTGCCAGCAGTTATTTCGCCAGGGGAAGTGGAAACACCATATATTTT	CASSYFARGSGNTIYF
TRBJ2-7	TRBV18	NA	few	TGTGCCAGCTCACCACGTGGCAGGGACCATACTAACAGCGAGCAGTACTTC	CASSPRGRDHTNSEQYF
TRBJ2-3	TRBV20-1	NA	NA	TGCAGTGCTAGAGATCGGGGGCTCGGAGATACGCAGTATTTT	CSARDRGLGDTQYF
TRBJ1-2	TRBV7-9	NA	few	TGTGCCAGCAGCCCATTCACAGGGAACTATGGCTACACCTTC	CASSPFTGNYGYTF
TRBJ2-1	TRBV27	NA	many	TGTGCCAGCAGTTGGCCCCAAGGGAATGAGCAGTTCTTC	CASSWPQGNEQFF
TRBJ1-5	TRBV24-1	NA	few	TGTGCCACCAGTAAAGGGGATCAGCCCCAGCATTTT	CATSKGDQPQHF
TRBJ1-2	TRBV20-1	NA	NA	TGCAGTGCTAGAGATATTAGGGGCTACACCTTC	CSARDIRGYTF
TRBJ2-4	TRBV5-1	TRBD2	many	TGCGCCAGCAGCTTGGCCGGGAGGAACGAAAACATTCAGTACTTC	CASSLAGRNENIQYF
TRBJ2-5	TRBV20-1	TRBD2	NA	TGCAGTGCTAACCCGACTAGCGGATACCAAGAGACCCAGTACTTC	CSANPTSGYQETQYF
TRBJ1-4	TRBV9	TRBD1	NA	TGTGCCAGTGCCCGGGACAGTGCCTCCTTTGAAAAACTGTTTTTT	CASARDSASFEKLFF
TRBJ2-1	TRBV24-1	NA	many	TGTGCCACCAGTGATTCTGACAGATTCGGGCAGTTCTTC	CATSDSDRFGQFF
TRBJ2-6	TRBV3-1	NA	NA	TGTGCCAGCAGCCAAGCTGGACACCACTCTGGGGCCAACGTCCTGACTTTC	CASSQAGHHSGANVLTF